These T cell receptor beta chains were read from a single sample in a study of cytomegalovirus exposure and HLA in healthy donors. Assay: immunoSEQ multiplex PCR; the TCRdb copy retains only in-frame clones and omits some. The table lists under 150,000 clones, 55% to 80% of them singletons. Sequencing was done on a sample of PBMCs. The receptors derive from a woman between 40 and 55 years old in good health and CMV-seronegative. Both conserved end residues are part of each CDR3. The order of the fields is clone size, D gene, J gene, V gene, CDR3 DNA, CDR3 protein. A D gene is named only where the DNA matches it firmly. Expanded clones are given a class, and other clones once, few, many or no size at all.

size: few; D: TRBD2; J: TRBJ2-7; V: TRBV7-2; DNA: TGTGCCAGCAGCCCTCTAGCCGGCCTAGCGGGGTCCTACGAGCAGTACTTC; CDR3: CASSPLAGLAGSYEQYF
size: -; D: -; J: TRBJ1-2; V: TRBV28; DNA: TGTGCCAGCAGTCCTGGGAGGGGAAGATGGGGCTACACCTTC; CDR3: CASSPGRGRWGYTF
size: -; D: TRBD2; J: TRBJ2-1; V: TRBV28; DNA: TGTGCCAGCAGGCGGGGGGACCAACAATACAATGAGCAGTTCTTC; CDR3: CASRRGDQQYNEQFF
size: -; D: -; J: TRBJ2-3; V: TRBV18; DNA: TGTGCCAGCTCACCGACACAGGCTAGCACAGATACGCAGTATTTT; CDR3: CASSPTQASTDTQYF
size: many; D: TRBD2; J: TRBJ2-1; V: TRBV6-1; DNA: TGTGCCAGTGAGCGGGCCGGGGGGTACAATGAGCAGTTCTTC; CDR3: CASERAGGYNEQFF
size: few; D: -; J: TRBJ1-3; V: TRBV7-9; DNA: TGTGCCAGCAGCTCCACTCTCGACAGCCGAAACACCATATATTTT; CDR3: CASSSTLDSRNTIYF
size: few; D: -; J: TRBJ1-2; V: TRBV29-1; DNA: TGCAGCGTTGTGGGGGGGGCGGAGTATGGCTACACCTTC; CDR3: CSVVGGAEYGYTF
size: -; D: TRBD1; J: TRBJ1-1; V: TRBV30; DNA: TGTGCCTGGAGTCAGGACAGGGCGGCTGAAGCTTTCTTT; CDR3: CAWSQDRAAEAFF
size: -; D: TRBD1; J: TRBJ2-7; V: TRBV27; DNA: TGTGCCAGCAGTTTACAGGGGGCTGTCTACGAGCAGTACTTC; CDR3: CASSLQGAVYEQYF
size: once; D: -; J: TRBJ2-7; V: TRBV9; DNA: TGTGCCAGCAGCGTAGGCGACTCCTACGAGCAGTACTTC; CDR3: CASSVGDSYEQYF
size: -; D: TRBD1; J: TRBJ1-4; V: TRBV5-4; DNA: TGTGCCAGCAGCGACAGGGTTGGCGAAAAACTGTTTTTT; CDR3: CASSDRVGEKLFF
size: -; D: -; J: TRBJ1-1; V: TRBV5-6; DNA: TGTGCCAGCAGCTTTGATGCAGGGATCGACACTGAAGCTTTCTTT; CDR3: CASSFDAGIDTEAFF
size: -; D: TRBD1; J: TRBJ1-2; V: TRBV5-1; DNA: TGCGCCAGCAGCTTGGGGACAGGGGATGGCTACACCTTC; CDR3: CASSLGTGDGYTF
size: -; D: TRBD1; J: TRBJ1-1; V: TRBV7-3; DNA: TGTGCCAGCAGCCTACAGGGGCCGAACACTGAAGCTTTCTTT; CDR3: CASSLQGPNTEAFF
size: -; D: -; J: TRBJ1-1; V: TRBV5-1; DNA: TGCGCCAGCAGCCCACGTTCAACACGGGGTCGGAGCACTGAAGCTTTCTTT; CDR3: CASSPRSTRGRSTEAFF
size: -; D: -; J: TRBJ1-4; V: TRBV6-4; DNA: TGTGCCAGCAGTGACCGCGTAGAGGTGGGTGAAAAACTGTTTTTT; CDR3: CASSDRVEVGEKLFF
size: -; D: TRBD1; J: TRBJ2-1; V: TRBV6-1; DNA: TGTGCCAGCACCCTGACAGGGGACCCAATCGAGCAGTTCTTC; CDR3: CASTLTGDPIEQFF
size: -; D: -; J: TRBJ1-1; V: TRBV5-1; DNA: TGCGCCAGCAGCCCACAGGAGGGAAGGGTAGAAGCTTTCTTT; CDR3: CASSPQEGRVEAFF
size: few; D: -; J: TRBJ2-3; V: TRBV6-4; DNA: TGTGCCAGCAGTGACTCCGCGGGGGCCGCAGATACGCAGTATTTT; CDR3: CASSDSAGAADTQYF
size: -; D: -; J: TRBJ1-1; V: TRBV7-3; DNA: TGTGCCAGCAGCTTAACGAGGCAGCCGAACACTGAAGCTTTCTTT; CDR3: CASSLTRQPNTEAFF
size: -; D: -; J: TRBJ1-1; V: TRBV29-1; DNA: TGCAGCGTTGAAGCGAGGGCGGGCCTGAACACTGAAGCTTTCTTT; CDR3: CSVEARAGLNTEAFF
size: -; D: TRBD1; J: TRBJ1-2; V: TRBV19; DNA: TGTGCCAGCTTGACAGGGTACTATGGCTACACCTTC; CDR3: CASLTGYYGYTF
size: -; D: -; J: TRBJ1-2; V: TRBV29-1; DNA: TGCAGCGGATACAGGTTTTCCTATGGCTACACCTTC; CDR3: CSGYRFSYGYTF
size: -; D: -; J: TRBJ1-4; V: TRBV5-1; DNA: TGCGCCAGCAGCGGGGGGGGTTCAACTAATGAAAAACTGTTTTTT; CDR3: CASSGGGSTNEKLFF
size: few; D: -; J: TRBJ1-5; V: TRBV18; DNA: TGTGCCAGCTCACCAGGGGGGGGGCTACTCAATCAGCCCCAGCATTTT; CDR3: CASSPGGGLLNQPQHF
size: -; D: TRBD1; J: TRBJ1-2; V: TRBV7-9; DNA: TGTGCCAGCAGCCTCGGGACAGGGAGGCGCTACACCTTC; CDR3: CASSLGTGRRYTF
size: -; D: TRBD1; J: TRBJ1-1; V: TRBV19; DNA: TGTGCCAGTAGTATATCCCGGACAGGGACCACTGAAGCTTTCTTT; CDR3: CASSISRTGTTEAFF